This TCR beta chain emerged from a study of T cell responses to AZD1222 COVID-19 vaccine. Libraries were prepared by immunoSEQ multiplex PCR; TCRdb keeps only in-frame clonotypes and omits some of them. The table shows about 130,000 clones, with more than 75% occurring only once. Whole-study findings and limits: Among the donors, most were white British and more were female, and clonal diversity was possibly underestimated.

In this sample, this clone turned up once. Its target is unknown. The CDR3 length is 14 residues. The germline V gene encodes CDR1 MDHEN and CDR2 SYDVKM. Trimming took 5 bases from V and 4 from J, leaving 14 bases between them. This chain connects TRBV28 to TRBJ1-1; possibly TRBD1 for D (6 bases). This receptor was identified in an adult in good health. This material consisted of peripheral blood, taken on day 0 of AZD1222 vaccination. CDR3 region: CASSTQGPSTEAFF. The CDR3 nucleotides are TGTGCCAGCAGTACACAGGGCCCTAGCACTGAAGCTTTCTTT.